The clone carrying this T cell receptor (beta chain) was recorded once. The ends lost 4 bases at V and 1 base at J; junction bases unmatched: 4. Germline V gene sequence: CDR1 SGHTA, CDR2 FQGNSA. The CDR3 spans 15 residues. Authors' analysis steps: For nucleated cells, counts were estimated from reference gene primer amplification. Profiled with immunoSEQ multiplex PCR; TCRdb holds only in-frame clones, not every one. That table supplies the V and J calls and clone size; D and trimming were determined from the DNA. The sample has roughly 56,000 clones, about 85% seen once. These data come from a study of blood T cell repertoires in COVID-19. On the study more broadly: Some COVID-19 samples were acute and others convalescent; all came from the United States, Italy and Spain.

This chain connects TRBV7-2 to TRBJ1-5; 7 bases fit TRBD1. This sequence was found in a man aged 65 to 79 with acute or convalescent COVID-19. The sample was peripheral blood. In DNA form, the CDR3 reads TGTGCCAGCAGCTGGGACAGCATAAGCAATCAGCCCCAGCATTTT. This encodes CASSWDSISNQPQHF.